This T cell receptor (beta chain) is drawn from a study of blood T cell repertoires in COVID-19. Assay: immunoSEQ multiplex PCR; the TCRdb copy retains only in-frame clones and omits some. Of around 200,000 clones listed, roughly 84% are singletons. Trimming pared 2 bases from V and 3 bases from J, leaving 10 bases between. Germline V gives CDR1 ENHRY, CDR2 SYGVKD. This CDR3 contains 15 residues. What was sequenced was peripheral blood. The origin of this receptor is a human donor with acute or convalescent COVID-19. The donor label of this sample is uncertain. The genes are TRBV10-3 and TRBJ2-2; no reliable D call. The CDR3, as DNA: TGTGCCATCAGTGAGGACGACGGAGACACCGGGGAGCTGTTTTTT. Protein: CAISEDDGDTGELFF.